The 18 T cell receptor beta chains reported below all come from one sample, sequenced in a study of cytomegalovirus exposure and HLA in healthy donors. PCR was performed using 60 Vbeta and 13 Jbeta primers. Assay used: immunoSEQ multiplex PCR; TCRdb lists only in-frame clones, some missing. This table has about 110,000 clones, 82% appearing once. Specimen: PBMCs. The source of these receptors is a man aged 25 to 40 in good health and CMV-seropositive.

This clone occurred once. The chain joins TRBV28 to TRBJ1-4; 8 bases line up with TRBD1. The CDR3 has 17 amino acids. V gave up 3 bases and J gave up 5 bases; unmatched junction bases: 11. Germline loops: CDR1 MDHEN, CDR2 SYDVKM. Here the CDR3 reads CASSFGQGTRGNEKLFF. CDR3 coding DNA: TGTGCCAGCAGTTTCGGACAGGGTACGAGGGGCAATGAAAAACTGTTTTTT. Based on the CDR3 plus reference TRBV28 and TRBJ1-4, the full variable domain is DVKVTQSSRYLVKRTGEKVFLECVQDMDHENMFWYRQDPGLGLRLIYFSYDVKMKEKGDIPEGYSVSREKKERFSLILESASTNQTSMYLCASSFGQGTRGNEKLFFGSGTQLSVL.

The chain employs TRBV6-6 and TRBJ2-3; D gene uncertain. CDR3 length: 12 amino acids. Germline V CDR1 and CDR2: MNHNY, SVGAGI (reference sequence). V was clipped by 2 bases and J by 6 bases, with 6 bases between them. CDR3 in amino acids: CASSYAEDTQYF. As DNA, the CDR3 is TGTGCCAGCAGTTACGCGGAGGATACGCAGTATTTT.

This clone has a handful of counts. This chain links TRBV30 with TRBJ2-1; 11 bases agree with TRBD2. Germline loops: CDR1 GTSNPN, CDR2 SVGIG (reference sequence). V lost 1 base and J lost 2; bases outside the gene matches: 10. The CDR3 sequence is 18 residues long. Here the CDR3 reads CAWSGGSGRAGAYNEQFF. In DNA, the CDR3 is TGTGCCTGGAGTGGTGGTAGCGGGAGGGCCGGGGCCTACAATGAGCAGTTCTTC.

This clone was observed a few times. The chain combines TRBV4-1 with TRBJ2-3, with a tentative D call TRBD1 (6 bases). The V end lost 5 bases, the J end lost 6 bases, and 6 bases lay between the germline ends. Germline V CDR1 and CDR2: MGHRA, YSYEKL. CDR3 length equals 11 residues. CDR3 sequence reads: CASSTGDTQYF. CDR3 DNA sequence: TGCGCCAGCAGCACAGGGGATACGCAGTATTTT.

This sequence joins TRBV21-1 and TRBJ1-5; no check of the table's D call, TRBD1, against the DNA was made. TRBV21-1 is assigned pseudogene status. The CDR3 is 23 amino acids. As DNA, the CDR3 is TGTGCCAGCAGCAAAGGCCCGATTCCGCAAAACCCATACAGGGGGATAGTTTGTCAGCCCCAGCATTTT. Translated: CASSKGPIPQNPYRGIVCQPQHF.

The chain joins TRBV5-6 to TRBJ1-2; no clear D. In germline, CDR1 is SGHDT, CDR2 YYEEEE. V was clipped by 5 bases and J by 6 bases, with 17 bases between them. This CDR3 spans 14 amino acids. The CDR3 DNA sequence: TGTGCCAGCAGATCCGGCGCAGGAATAAATGGCTACACCTTC. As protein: CASRSGAGINGYTF.

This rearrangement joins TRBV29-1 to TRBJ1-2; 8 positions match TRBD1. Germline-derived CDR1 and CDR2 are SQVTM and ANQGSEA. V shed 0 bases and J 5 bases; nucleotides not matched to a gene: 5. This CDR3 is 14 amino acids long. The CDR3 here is CSVEDQGAAYGYTF. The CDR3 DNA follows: TGCAGCGTTGAAGATCAGGGGGCAGCTTATGGCTACACCTTC.

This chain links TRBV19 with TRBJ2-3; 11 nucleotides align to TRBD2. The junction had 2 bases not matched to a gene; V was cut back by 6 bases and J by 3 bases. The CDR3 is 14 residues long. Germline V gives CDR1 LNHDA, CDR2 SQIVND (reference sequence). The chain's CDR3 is CASRTSGGTDTQYF. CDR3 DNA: TGTGCCAGTAGAACTAGCGGGGGAACAGATACGCAGTATTTT.

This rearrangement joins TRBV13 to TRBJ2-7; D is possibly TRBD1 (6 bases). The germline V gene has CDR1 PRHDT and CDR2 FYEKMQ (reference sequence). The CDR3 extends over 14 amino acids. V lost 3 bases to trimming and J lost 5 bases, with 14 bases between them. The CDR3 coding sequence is TGTGCCAGCAGCTTCGTTAGGGGGATTAACGAGCAGTACTTC. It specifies CASSFVRGINEQYF.

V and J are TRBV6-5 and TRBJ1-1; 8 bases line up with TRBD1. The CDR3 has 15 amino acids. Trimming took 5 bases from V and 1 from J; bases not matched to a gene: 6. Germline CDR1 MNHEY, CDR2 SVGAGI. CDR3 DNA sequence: TGTGCCAGCAGTACTCACAGGGGGGGGAACACTGAAGCTTTCTTT. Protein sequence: CASSTHRGGNTEAFF.

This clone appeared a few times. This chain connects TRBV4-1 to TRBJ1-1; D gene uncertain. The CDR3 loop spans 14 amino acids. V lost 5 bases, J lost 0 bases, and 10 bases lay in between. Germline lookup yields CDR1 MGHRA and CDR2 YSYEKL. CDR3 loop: CASSSRTMNTEAFF. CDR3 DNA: TGCGCCAGCAGCTCTCGAACTATGAACACTGAAGCTTTCTTT.

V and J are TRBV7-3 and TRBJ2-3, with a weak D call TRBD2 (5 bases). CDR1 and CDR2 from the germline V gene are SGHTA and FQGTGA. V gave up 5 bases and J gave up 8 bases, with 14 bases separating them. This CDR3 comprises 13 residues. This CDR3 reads CASSPGSEGTQYF. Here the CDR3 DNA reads TGTGCCAGCAGCCCGGGGAGTGAGGGTACGCAGTATTTT.

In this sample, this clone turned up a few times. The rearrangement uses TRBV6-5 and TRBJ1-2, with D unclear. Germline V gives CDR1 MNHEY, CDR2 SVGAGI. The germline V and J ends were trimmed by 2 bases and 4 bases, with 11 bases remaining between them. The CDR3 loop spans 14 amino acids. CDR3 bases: TGTGCCAGCAGTTACGGTGGGTCGGGCTATGGCTACACCTTC. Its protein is CASSYGGSGYGYTF.

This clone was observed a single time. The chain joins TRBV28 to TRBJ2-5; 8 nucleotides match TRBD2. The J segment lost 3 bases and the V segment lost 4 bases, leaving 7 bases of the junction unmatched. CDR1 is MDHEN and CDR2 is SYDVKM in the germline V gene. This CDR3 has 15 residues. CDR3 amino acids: CASSSWTSYEETQYF. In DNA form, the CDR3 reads TGTGCCAGCAGTTCTTGGACTAGCTATGAAGAGACCCAGTACTTC.

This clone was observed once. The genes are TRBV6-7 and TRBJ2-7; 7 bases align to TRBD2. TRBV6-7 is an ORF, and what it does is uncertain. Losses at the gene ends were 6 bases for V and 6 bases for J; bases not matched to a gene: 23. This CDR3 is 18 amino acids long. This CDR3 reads CASSPPVSGLLGQGEQYV. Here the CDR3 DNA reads TGTGCCAGCAGCCCTCCGGTTAGCGGGCTTTTAGGACAAGGCGAGCAGTACGTC.

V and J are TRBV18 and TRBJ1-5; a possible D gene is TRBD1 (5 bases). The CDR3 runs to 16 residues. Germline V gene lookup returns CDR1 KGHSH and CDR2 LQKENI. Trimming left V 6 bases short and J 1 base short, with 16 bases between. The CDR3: CASSGRGGMSNQPQHF. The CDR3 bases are TGTGCCAGCTCCGGCCGGGGGGGGATGAGCAATCAGCCCCAGCATTTT.

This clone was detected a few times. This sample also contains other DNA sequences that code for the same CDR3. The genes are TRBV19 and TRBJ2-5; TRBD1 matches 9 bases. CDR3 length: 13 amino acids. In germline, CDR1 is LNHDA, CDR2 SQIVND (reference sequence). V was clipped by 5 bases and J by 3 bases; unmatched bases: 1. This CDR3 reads CASSRTGEETQYF. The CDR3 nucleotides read TGTGCCAGTAGTCGGACAGGGGAAGAGACCCAGTACTTC.

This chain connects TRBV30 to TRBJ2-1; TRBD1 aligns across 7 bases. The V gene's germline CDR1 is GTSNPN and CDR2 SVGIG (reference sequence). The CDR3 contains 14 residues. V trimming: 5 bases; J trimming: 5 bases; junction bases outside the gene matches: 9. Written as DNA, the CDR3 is TGTGCCTGGCACAGAGGGGGCAAGAACAATGAGCAGTTCTTC. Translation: CAWHRGGKNNEQFF.